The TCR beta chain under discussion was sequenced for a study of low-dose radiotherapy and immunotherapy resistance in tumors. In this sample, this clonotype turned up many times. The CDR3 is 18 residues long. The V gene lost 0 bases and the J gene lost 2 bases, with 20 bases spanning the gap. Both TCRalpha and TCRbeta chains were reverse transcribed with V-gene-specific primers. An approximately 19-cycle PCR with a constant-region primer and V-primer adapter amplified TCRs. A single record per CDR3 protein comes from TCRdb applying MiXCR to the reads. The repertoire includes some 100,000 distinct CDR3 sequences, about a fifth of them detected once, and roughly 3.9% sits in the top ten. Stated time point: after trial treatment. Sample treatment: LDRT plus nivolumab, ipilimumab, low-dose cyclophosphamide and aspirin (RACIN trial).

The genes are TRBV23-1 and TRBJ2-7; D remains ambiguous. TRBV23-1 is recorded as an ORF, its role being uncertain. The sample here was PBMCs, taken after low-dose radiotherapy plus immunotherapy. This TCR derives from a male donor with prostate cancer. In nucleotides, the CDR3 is TGCGCCAGCAGTCAATCAGGGCTGCGCGACGGCAGAACCTACGAGCAGTACTTC. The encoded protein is CASSQSGLRDGRTYEQYF.